A selection of T cell receptor beta chains follows, all from one sample in a study of blood T cell repertoires in COVID-19. This table comes from immunoSEQ multiplex PCR, and its TCRdb copy is limited to in-frame clones, with some not included. The table lists nearly 80,000 clones, approximately 90% of them singletons. Sample: peripheral blood. These TCRs come from a woman older than 75 with active or convalescent COVID-19. Each CDR3 is given with its conserved first and last residue. D genes are given only for firm matches. Rows may omit the clone size; those that give it use once, few, many or a size class.

j_call,clone_size,d_call,v_call,cdr3_aa,cdr3_nt
TRBJ2-1,.,TRBD1,TRBV19,CASSTTGGRSYNEQFF,TGTGCCAGTAGTACCACAGGGGGTCGCTCCTACAATGAGCAGTTCTTC
TRBJ1-2,.,.,TRBV7-9,CASSLTGDNYGYTF,TGTGCCAGCAGCTTAACAGGAGATAACTATGGCTACACCTTC
TRBJ2-7,.,.,TRBV5-5,CASSLGPGTYEQYF,TGTGCCAGCAGCTTGGGTCCAGGGACCTACGAGCAGTACTTC
TRBJ2-3,few,.,TRBV11-2,CASSLDGPGLNTDTQYF,TGTGCCAGCAGCTTAGACGGTCCAGGGTTGAACACAGATACGCAGTATTTT
TRBJ1-2,once,TRBD1,TRBV27,CASRGTGRYYGYTF,TGTGCCAGCAGGGGGACAGGGAGGTACTATGGCTACACCTTC
TRBJ2-4,.,.,TRBV5-4,CASSSQGRGTKNIQYF,TGTGCCAGCAGCTCACAGGGGCGGGGAACCAAAAACATTCAGTACTTC
TRBJ1-2,.,.,TRBV3-1/TRBV3-2,CASSQVSSLLYGYTF,TGTGCCAGCAGCCAAGTGTCGAGCCTCCTCTATGGCTACACCTTC
TRBJ1-1,.,.,TRBV12-3/TRBV12-4,CASIKEVDTEAFF,TGTGCCAGCATAAAAGAGGTGGACACTGAAGCTTTCTTT
TRBJ2-7,.,TRBD1,TRBV3-1/TRBV3-2,CASSQAPGQSYLEQYF,TGTGCCAGCAGCCAAGCCCCGGGACAGTCGTACCTGGAGCAGTACTTC
TRBJ2-1,.,TRBD2,TRBV5-1,CASSATSGSSYNEQFF,TGCGCCAGCAGCGCGACTAGCGGGAGCTCCTACAATGAGCAGTTCTTC
TRBJ2-2,few,.,TRBV24-1,CATSDPSGELFF,TGTGCCACCAGTGACCCGTCCGGGGAGCTGTTTTTT
TRBJ2-1,.,.,TRBV14,CASSQDLFSTGEDEQFF,TGTGCCAGCAGCCAAGACCTCTTTTCAACAGGCGAGGATGAGCAGTTCTTC
TRBJ1-4,.,TRBD1,TRBV28,CASSSTGQGTTNEKLFF,TGTGCCAGCAGTTCCACCGGACAGGGCACAACTAATGAAAAACTGTTTTTT
TRBJ1-5,.,.,TRBV19,CASSITVHQPQHF,TGTGCCAGTAGTATAACAGTGCATCAGCCCCAGCATTTT
TRBJ1-2,.,.,TRBV10-1,CASSEDTGGDGYTF,TGCGCCAGCAGTGAGGACACAGGAGGGGATGGCTACACCTTC
TRBJ2-3,.,.,TRBV18,CASSPLQSTDTQYF,TGTGCCAGCTCACCCCTACAGAGCACAGATACGCAGTATTTT